This T cell receptor (beta chain) was retrieved from a study of technical replicates of blood from several donors. From germline, CDR1 is SGHTA and CDR2 FQGTGA. The CDR3 has 14 residues. Germline trimming cut 4 bases from V and 12 bases from J; bases unmatched to any gene: 13. Assay used: immunoSEQ multiplex PCR; TCRdb lists only in-frame clones, some missing. The table includes under 75,000 clones, more than 85% detected once. This chain uses TRBV7-3 with TRBJ2-7; the match to TRBD2 covers 9 bases. The source material was PBMCs. The receptor was isolated from a human donor in good health. Some clones in this sample may be carry-over from other donors' samples. CDR3 nucleotide sequence: TGTGCCAGCAGCTCCGCGACTAGCGGAGGCACTCTGTACTTC. It encodes CASSSATSGGTLYF.